What follows are 16 T cell receptor beta chains derived from one specimen sequenced in a study of cytomegalovirus exposure and HLA in healthy donors. 60 Vbeta and 13 Jbeta primers were used in PCR. Generated by immunoSEQ multiplex PCR, the TCRdb table keeps only in-frame clones and is missing some. The sample consists of approximately 120,000 clones, about 73% of them appearing once. Source material: PBMCs. Receptors were obtained from a woman in her fifties or sixties in good health and CMV-seropositive.

The CDR3 bases are TGCGCCAGCAGTACACTGACAGGGAACTATGGCTACACCTTC. The encoded protein is CASSTLTGNYGYTF. The chain has TRBV10-2 and TRBJ1-2, with 7 nucleotides matching TRBD1. The CDR3 contains 14 residues. Germline loops: CDR1 WSHSY, CDR2 SAAADI. With V trimmed by 5 bases and J by 2 bases, 5 bases remained unmatched.

This chain joins TRBV7-2 and TRBJ1-2; D unresolved. The germline V gene encodes CDR1 SGHTA and CDR2 FQGNSA. CDR3 length equals 13 residues. V gave up 2 bases and J gave up 3 bases, with 7 bases separating them. The CDR3 sequence: CASSLSTDYGYTF. CDR3 coding DNA: TGTGCCAGCAGCTTAAGCACGGACTATGGCTACACCTTC.

This clone was seen more than once but under ten times. The chain links TRBV28 to TRBJ2-7; D gene ambiguous. The germline V gene has CDR1 MDHEN and CDR2 SYDVKM. This CDR3 has 15 residues. V lost 5 bases to trimming and J lost 0 bases, with 14 bases between them. The CDR3 DNA reads as TGTGCCAGCAGTCCCGGGTCCCAGAGCTCCTACGAGCAGTACTTC. Amino acids: CASSPGSQSSYEQYF.

The rearrangement uses TRBV7-2 and TRBJ1-2, with D uncertain. The ends were cut back, 1 base at V and 4 bases at J, with 10 bases in the middle. From germline, CDR1 is SGHTA and CDR2 FQGNSA. This CDR3 spans 14 amino acids. The CDR3 DNA reads as TGTGCCAGCAGCTTAGACCTGGGCCCCTATGGCTACACCTTC. It specifies CASSLDLGPYGYTF.

This clone has just a few counts. V is TRBV7-7 and J is TRBJ1-6; D may be TRBD1 (5 bases). This CDR3 has 14 amino acids. Trimming stripped 5 bases from V and 7 bases from J, with 12 bases between. Germline assignment: CDR1 SSHAT and CDR2 FNYEAQ (reference sequence). This CDR3 reads CASSEQGWNSPLHF. CDR3 nucleotides: TGTGCCAGCAGCGAGCAGGGCTGGAATTCACCCCTCCACTTT.

The rearrangement joins TRBV7-2 to TRBJ2-2; 8 positions match TRBD2. The CDR3 extends over 15 amino acids. Germline CDR1 and CDR2: SGHTA and FQGNSA. After removal of 5 bases from V and 4 bases from J, the junction contained 6 bases not matched to a gene. In DNA, the CDR3 is TGTGCCAGCAGCGGAATAGCGGGGTCCACCGGGGAGCTGTTTTTT. The encoded protein is CASSGIAGSTGELFF.

Comments on this clone: The junction differs from germline at one of its ends, possibly a read error. Within the sample, other DNA sequences also encode this same CDR3. The chain recombines TRBV7-2 with TRBJ2-7; 10 bases align to TRBD1. CDR1 SGHTA and CDR2 FQGNSA come from the germline V gene. The CDR3 is made up of 14 amino acids. This chain's CDR3 is CASSLDRGYYEQYF. In DNA, the CDR3 is TGTGCCAGCAGCTTGGACAGGGGGTACTACGAGCAATACTTC.

This clone was recorded a few times. This CDR3 is CASSSGGLSQPQHF. CDR3 coding DNA: TGTGCCAGCAGCTCGGGAGGGTTGAGTCAGCCCCAGCATTTT. This sequence joins TRBV7-8 and TRBJ1-5; no clear D. Looked up from germline, CDR1 is SGHVS and CDR2 is FQNEAQ. The CDR3 has 14 amino acids. The V gene lost 4 bases and the J gene lost 6 bases, with 13 bases spanning the gap. The full variable domain, in which reference TRBV7-8 and TRBJ1-5 provide the parts outside the CDR3, is GAGVSQSPRYKVAKRGQDVALRCDPISGHVSLFWYQQALGQGPEFLTYFQNEAQLDKSGLPSDRFFAERPEGSVSTLKIQRTQQEDSAVYLCASSSGGLSQPQHFGDGTRLSIL.

CDR3 nucleotides: TGCAGCGTTGCCCGGGACAGTAACTATGGCTACACCTTC. Translated: CSVARDSNYGYTF. The rearrangement joins TRBV29-1 to TRBJ1-2, with 7 bases aligning to TRBD1. From germline, CDR1 is SQVTM and CDR2 ANQGSEA. There are 13 residues in the CDR3. The V and J ends lost 4 bases and 1 base, in that order; junction bases with no gene match: 3.

The chain recombines TRBV6-5 with TRBJ2-7; the match to TRBD1 covers 8 bases. Germline assignment: CDR1 MNHEY and CDR2 SVGAGI. Trimming cost V 4 bases and J 1 base; bases outside gene matches: 3. The CDR3 is 14 amino acids. The CDR3 sequence is CASSSRTGSYEQYF. CDR3 coding DNA: TGTGCCAGCAGTTCGAGGACAGGGTCCTACGAGCAGTACTTC.

This rearrangement joins TRBV4-3 to TRBJ2-2; D is unresolved. CDR3 length: 14 amino acids. Deletions cut 0 bases from V and 7 bases from J, with 9 bases between. The germline CDR1 and CDR2 sequences are LGHNA and YSLEER. In DNA, the CDR3 is TGCGCCAGCAGCCAAGACAGGTTAGGCGGGGAGCTGTTTTTT. Residues: CASSQDRLGGELFF.

As DNA, the CDR3 is TGTGCCTGGAGCCACTCTGGGGCCAACGTCCTGACTTTC. This gives the protein CAWSHSGANVLTF. This chain connects TRBV30 to TRBJ2-6; no definite D call. Trimming cost V 3 bases and J 0 bases, with 3 bases left between them. Per germline, CDR1 GTSNPN and CDR2 SVGIG (reference sequence). The length of the CDR3 is 13 residues.

This chain links TRBV7-9 with TRBJ2-5, with 15 bases matching TRBD2. Germline loops: CDR1 SEHNR, CDR2 FQNEAQ (reference sequence). The J segment lost 5 bases and the V segment lost 4 bases, leaving 5 bases of the junction unmatched. The CDR3 contains 16 residues. DNA for the CDR3: TGTGCCAGCAGCTCAGGACTAGCGGGGGGGCACGAGACCCAGTACTTC. This encodes CASSSGLAGGHETQYF.

The rearrangement joins TRBV6-6 to TRBJ2-5; 7 nucleotides line up with TRBD2. V was clipped by 5 bases and J by 2 bases; unmatched bases: 5. Germline loops: CDR1 MNHNY, CDR2 SVGAGI (reference sequence). This CDR3 comprises 14 residues. The chain's CDR3 is CASSHQRGQETQYF. The CDR3 bases are TGTGCCAGCAGTCACCAGCGGGGACAAGAGACCCAGTACTTC.

This chain uses TRBV5-4 with TRBJ2-7; 9 bases are a match to TRBD1. Per germline, CDR1 SGHNT and CDR2 YYREEE (reference sequence). V lost 0 bases and J lost 2; bases outside the gene matches: 6. The CDR3 totals 16 residues. The CDR3: CASSLASRQGAYEQYF. In DNA, the CDR3 is TGTGCCAGCAGCTTGGCCAGTCGACAGGGGGCCTACGAGCAGTACTTC.

This chain connects TRBV11-2 to TRBJ2-3; 7 bases agree with TRBD1. The length of the CDR3 is 18 residues. The V and J ends lost 5 bases and 0 bases, in that order; junction bases with no gene match: 14. The germline CDR1 and CDR2 sequences are SGHAT and FQNNGV. CDR3: CASSRPGQASVSTDTQYF. The CDR3 DNA is TGTGCCAGCAGCCGGCCCGGACAGGCCTCGGTCAGCACAGATACGCAGTATTTT.